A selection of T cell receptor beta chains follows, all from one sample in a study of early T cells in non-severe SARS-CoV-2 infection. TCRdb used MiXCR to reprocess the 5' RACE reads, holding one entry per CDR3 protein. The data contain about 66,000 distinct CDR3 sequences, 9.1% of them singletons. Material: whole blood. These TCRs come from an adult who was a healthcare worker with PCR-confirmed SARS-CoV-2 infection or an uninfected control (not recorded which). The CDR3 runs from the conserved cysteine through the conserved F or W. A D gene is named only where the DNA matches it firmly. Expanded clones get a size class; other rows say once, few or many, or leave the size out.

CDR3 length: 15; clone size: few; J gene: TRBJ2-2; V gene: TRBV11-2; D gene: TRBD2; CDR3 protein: CASTPASGRPGELFF; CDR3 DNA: TGTGCCAGCACCCCAGCTAGCGGGAGACCCGGGGAGCTGTTTTTT
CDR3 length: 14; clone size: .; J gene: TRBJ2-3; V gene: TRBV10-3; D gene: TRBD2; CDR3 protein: CAISVREGQDTQYF; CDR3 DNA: TGTGCCATCAGTGTGCGGGAGGGCCAAGATACGCAGTATTTT
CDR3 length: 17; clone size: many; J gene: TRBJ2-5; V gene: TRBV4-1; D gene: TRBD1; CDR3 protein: CASSQVPGQGFRETQYF; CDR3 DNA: TGCGCCAGCAGCCAGGTACCGGGACAGGGATTCCGAGAGACCCAGTACTTC
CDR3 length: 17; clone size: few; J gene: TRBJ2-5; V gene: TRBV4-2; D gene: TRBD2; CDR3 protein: CASSQGTSGRIQETQYF; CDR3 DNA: TGTGCCAGCAGCCAAGGGACTAGCGGGAGGATCCAAGAGACCCAGTACTTC
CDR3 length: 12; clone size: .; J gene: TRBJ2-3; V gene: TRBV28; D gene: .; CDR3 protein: CASSLLRGTQYF; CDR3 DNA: TGTGCCAGCAGTTTGCTGCGGGGCACGCAGTATTTT
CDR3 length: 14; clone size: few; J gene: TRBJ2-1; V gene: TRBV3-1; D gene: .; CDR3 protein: CASSQTATYNEQFF; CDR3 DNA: TGTGCCAGCAGCCAGACGGCAACCTACAATGAGCAGTTCTTC
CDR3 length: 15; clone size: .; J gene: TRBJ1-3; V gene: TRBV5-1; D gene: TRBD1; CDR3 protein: CASSRGQGDGNTIYF; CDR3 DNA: TGCGCCAGCAGCCGGGGACAGGGAGATGGAAACACCATATATTTT
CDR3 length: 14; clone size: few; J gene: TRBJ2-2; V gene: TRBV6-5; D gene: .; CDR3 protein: CASSYSVVTGELFF; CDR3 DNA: TGTGCCAGCAGTTACTCGGTCGTCACCGGGGAGCTGTTTTTT
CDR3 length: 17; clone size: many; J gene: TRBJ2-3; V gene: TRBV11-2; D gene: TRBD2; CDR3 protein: CASSLEGLGRAVDTQYF; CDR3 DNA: TGTGCCAGCAGCTTAGAGGGGCTCGGGAGGGCCGTGGATACGCAGTATTTT
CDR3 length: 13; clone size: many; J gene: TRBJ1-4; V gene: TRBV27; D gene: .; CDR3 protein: CASSFQGYEKLFF; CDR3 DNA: TGTGCCAGCAGTTTCCAGGGATATGAAAAACTGTTTTTT
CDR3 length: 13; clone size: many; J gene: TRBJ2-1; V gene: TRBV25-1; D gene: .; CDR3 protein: CASGRRPDNEQFF; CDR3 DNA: TGTGCCAGCGGCCGGAGGCCGGATAATGAGCAGTTCTTC
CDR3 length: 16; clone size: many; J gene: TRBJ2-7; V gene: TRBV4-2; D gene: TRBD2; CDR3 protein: CASSQERSGGTYEQYF; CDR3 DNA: TGTGCCAGCAGCCAAGAGAGGTCGGGAGGGACCTACGAGCAGTACTTC
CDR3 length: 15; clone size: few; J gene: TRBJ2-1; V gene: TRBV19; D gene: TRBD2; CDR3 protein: CASSIRTSGTNEQFF; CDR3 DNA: TGTGCCAGTAGTATCAGGACTAGCGGGACGAATGAGCAGTTCTTC
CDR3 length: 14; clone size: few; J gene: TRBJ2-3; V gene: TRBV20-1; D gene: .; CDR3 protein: CSAMLLANTDTQYF; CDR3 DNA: TGCAGTGCTATGCTCCTAGCGAACACAGATACGCAGTATTTT
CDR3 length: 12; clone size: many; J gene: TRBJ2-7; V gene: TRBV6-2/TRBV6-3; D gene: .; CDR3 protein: CASSYSSYEQYF; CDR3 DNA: TGTGCCAGCAGTTACAGCTCCTACGAGCAGTACTTC
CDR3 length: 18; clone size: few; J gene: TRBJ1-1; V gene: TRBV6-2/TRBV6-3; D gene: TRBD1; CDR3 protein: CASSRTDRGPRMNTEAFF; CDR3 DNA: TGTGCCAGCAGCCGGACCGACAGGGGCCCACGCATGAACACTGAAGCTTTCTTT
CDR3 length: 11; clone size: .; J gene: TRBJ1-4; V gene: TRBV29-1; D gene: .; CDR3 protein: CSGRSNEKLFF; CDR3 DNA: TGCAGCGGCCGGAGTAATGAAAAACTGTTTTTT
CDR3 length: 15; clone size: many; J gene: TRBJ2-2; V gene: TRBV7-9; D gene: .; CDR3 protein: CASTGGPTNTGELFF; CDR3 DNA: TGTGCCAGCACAGGCGGGCCTACGAACACCGGGGAGCTGTTTTTT
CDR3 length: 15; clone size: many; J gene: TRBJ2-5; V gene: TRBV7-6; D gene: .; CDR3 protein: CASSLVGRIQETQYF; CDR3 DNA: TGTGCCAGCAGCTTAGTAGGGCGGATCCAAGAGACCCAGTACTTC
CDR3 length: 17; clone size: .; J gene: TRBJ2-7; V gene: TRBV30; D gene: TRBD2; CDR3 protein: CAWSVRSGNARSYEQYF; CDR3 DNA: TGTGCCTGGAGTGTGAGGAGCGGGAACGCCCGGTCCTACGAGCAGTACTTC
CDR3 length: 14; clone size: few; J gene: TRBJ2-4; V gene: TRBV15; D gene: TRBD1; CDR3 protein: CATSIDRGKNIQYF; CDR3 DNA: TGTGCCACCAGCATCGACAGGGGTAAAAACATTCAGTACTTC
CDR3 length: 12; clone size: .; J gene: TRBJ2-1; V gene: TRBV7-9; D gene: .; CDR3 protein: CASSSQQGRQFF; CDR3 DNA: TGTGCCAGCAGCTCCCAACAGGGACGGCAGTTCTTC
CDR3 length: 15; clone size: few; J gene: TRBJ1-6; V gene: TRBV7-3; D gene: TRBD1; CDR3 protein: CASSLAGTEFSPLHF; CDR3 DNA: TGTGCCAGCAGCCTCGCCGGGACAGAATTTTCACCCCTCCACTTT
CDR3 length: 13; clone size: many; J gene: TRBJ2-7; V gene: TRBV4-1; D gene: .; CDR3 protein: CASSQVASYEQYF; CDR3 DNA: TGCGCCAGCAGCCAGGTCGCATCCTACGAGCAGTACTTC
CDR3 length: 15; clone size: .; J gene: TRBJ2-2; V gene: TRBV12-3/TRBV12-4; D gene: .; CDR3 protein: CASSLTRANTGELFF; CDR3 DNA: TGTGCCAGCAGTTTAACCAGGGCGAACACCGGGGAGCTGTTTTTT
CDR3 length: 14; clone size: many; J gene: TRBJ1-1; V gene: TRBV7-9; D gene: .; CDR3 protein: CASSSDSLNTEAFF; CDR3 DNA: TGTGCCAGCAGCTCGGACAGCCTGAACACTGAAGCTTTCTTT
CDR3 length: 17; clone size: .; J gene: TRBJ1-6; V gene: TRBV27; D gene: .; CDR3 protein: CASSFNSLLPVDSPLHF; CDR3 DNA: TGTGCCAGCAGTTTTAACAGCCTCCTGCCGGTAGATTCACCCCTCCACTTT
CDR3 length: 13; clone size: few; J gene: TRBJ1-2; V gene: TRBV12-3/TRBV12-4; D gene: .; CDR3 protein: CASSFRQGNGYTF; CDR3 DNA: TGTGCCAGCAGTTTTAGGCAGGGAAACGGCTACACCTTC
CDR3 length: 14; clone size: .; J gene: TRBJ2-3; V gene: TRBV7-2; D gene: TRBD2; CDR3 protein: CASRPGGALDTQYF; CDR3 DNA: TGTGCCAGCAGGCCGGGGGGGGCGTTAGATACGCAGTATTTT
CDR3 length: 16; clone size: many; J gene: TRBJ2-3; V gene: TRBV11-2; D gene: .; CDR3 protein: CASSLDEGAGTDTQYF; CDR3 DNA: TGTGCCAGCAGCTTAGACGAGGGCGCTGGCACAGATACGCAGTATTTT
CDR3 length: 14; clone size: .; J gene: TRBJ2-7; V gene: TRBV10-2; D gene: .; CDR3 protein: CASSESYEFDEQYF; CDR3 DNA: TGCGCCAGCAGTGAGTCGTACGAATTCGACGAGCAGTACTTC
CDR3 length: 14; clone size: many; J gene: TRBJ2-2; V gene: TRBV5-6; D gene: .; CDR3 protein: CASSLQDRTGELFF; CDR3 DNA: TGTGCCAGCAGCTTGCAGGACAGAACCGGGGAGCTGTTTTTT
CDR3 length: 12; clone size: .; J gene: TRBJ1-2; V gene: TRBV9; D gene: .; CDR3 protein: CASSRGRIGYTF; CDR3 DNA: TGTGCCAGCAGCCGGGGGAGGATCGGCTACACCTTC
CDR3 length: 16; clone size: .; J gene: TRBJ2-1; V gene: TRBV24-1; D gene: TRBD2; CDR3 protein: CATSDPTSGRDNEQFF; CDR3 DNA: TGTGCCACCAGTGACCCGACTAGCGGGAGGGACAATGAGCAGTTCTTC
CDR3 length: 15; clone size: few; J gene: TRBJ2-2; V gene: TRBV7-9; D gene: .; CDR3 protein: CASSTAAVNTGELFF; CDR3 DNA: TGTGCCAGCAGCACAGCGGCAGTGAACACCGGGGAGCTGTTTTTT
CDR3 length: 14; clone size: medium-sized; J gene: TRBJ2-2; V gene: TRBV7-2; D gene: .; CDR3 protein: CASSLDPNTGELFF; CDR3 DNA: TGTGCCAGCAGCTTAGACCCGAACACCGGGGAGCTGTTTTTT
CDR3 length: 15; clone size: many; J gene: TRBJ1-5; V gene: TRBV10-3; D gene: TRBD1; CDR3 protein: CATAGETGWNQPQHF; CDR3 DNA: TGTGCCACTGCAGGCGAGACAGGGTGGAATCAGCCCCAGCATTTT
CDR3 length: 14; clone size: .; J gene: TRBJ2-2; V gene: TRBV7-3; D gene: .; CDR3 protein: CASSSGLSAGELFF; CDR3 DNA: TGTGCCAGCAGCTCGGGACTCTCAGCCGGGGAGCTGTTTTTT
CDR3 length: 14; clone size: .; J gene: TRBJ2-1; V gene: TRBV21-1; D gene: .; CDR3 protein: CASLFDWIYNEQFF; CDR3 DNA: TGTGCCAGCCTCTTTGACTGGATCTACAATGAGCAGTTCTTC
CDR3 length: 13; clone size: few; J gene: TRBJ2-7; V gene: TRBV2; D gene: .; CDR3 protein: CATLSQTVGEQYF; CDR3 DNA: TGTGCCACCCTCTCACAGACAGTCGGCGAGCAGTACTTC
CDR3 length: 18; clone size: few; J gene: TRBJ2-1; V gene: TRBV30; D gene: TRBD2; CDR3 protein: CAWSVLMTSGRAVNEQFF; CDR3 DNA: TGTGCCTGGAGTGTACTCATGACTAGCGGGAGGGCCGTGAATGAGCAGTTCTTC